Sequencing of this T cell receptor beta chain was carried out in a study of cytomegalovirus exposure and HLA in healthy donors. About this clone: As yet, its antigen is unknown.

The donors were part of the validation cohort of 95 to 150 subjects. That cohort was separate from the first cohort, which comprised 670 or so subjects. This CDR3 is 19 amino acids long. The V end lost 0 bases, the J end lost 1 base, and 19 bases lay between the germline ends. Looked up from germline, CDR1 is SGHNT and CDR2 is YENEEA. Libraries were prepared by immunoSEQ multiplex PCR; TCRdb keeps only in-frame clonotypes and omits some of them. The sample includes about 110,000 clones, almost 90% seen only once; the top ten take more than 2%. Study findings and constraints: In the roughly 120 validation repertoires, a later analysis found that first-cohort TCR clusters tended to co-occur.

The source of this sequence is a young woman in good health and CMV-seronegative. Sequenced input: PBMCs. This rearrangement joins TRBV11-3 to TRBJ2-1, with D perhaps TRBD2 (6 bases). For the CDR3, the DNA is TGTGCCAGCAGCTTAGATCCCGGGAGTCTCAGAAGATCCTACAATGAGCAGTTCTTC. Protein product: CASSLDPGSLRRSYNEQFF.